This T cell receptor beta chain emerged from a study of blood T cells in healthy people across ages. Primers used in a second PCR of about 6 to 11 cycles were a sample-barcoded 5' primer and a J-beta primer mix. Every cDNA was tagged by a template-switch adaptor with 12 random nucleotides. One entry per CDR3 protein, called by TCRdb with MiXCR from the 5' RACE reads. The data hold roughly 900,000 distinct CDR3 sequences, with 40% to 60% observed a single time. Germline CDR1 is SGHDT and CDR2 is YYEEEE. The ends were cut back, 5 bases at V and 5 bases at J, with 13 bases in the middle. The CDR3 extends over 13 amino acids. As for this clonotype: Its antigen remains unknown.

Study-level results: Unsorted PBMC material precluded a definitive naive versus antigen-experienced comparison. A roughly linear age-dependent decrease characterized TCR beta diversity per million T cells.

Isolating PBMCs gave at least 6.5 million of these cells per sample. This chain links TRBV5-6 with TRBJ2-5, with D tentatively TRBD1 or TRBD2 (5 bases each). Specimen: blood. This clonotype was sampled from a man aged 25-45 years in good health. DNA of the CDR3: TGTGCCAGCAGAGTCGAGGGGACGGAGACCCAGTACTTC. It translates to CASRVEGTETQYF.